The source of this T cell receptor beta chain is a study of chemoradiotherapy in HPV16-positive cancers. This clone was counted a few times. The repertoire was sequenced with immunoSEQ multiplex PCR; TCRdb's copy has only in-frame clones and lacks some. The sample shows roughly 4,900 clones, more than 85% of them seen only once. Germline CDR1 and CDR2: SGHAT and FQNNGV. Trimming took 5 bases from V and 5 from J, leaving 9 bases between them. This CDR3 spans 12 amino acids. The source is a human donor with HPV-associated anogenital cancer. This chain links TRBV11-2 with TRBJ1-1, with no clear D. The sequences come from tumor tissue, collected from a patient who underwent chemoradiotherapy. The CDR3, as DNA: TGTGCCAGCAGCGCCGAGACGACTGAAGCTTTCTTT. Encoded protein: CASSAETTEAFF.